One T cell receptor beta chain is described in this entry. The antigen remains unidentified. Other nucleotide sequences in the sample specify the same CDR3. The CDR3 runs 13 residues. Germline V lookup: CDR1 SGHAT, CDR2 FQNNGV. The ends were cut back, 5 bases at V and 3 bases at J, with 10 bases in the middle. Across several immunoSEQ plates, the genomic DNA of each subset was split evenly. Assay used: immunoSEQ multiplex PCR; TCRdb lists only in-frame clones, some missing. The sample yields roughly 640,000 clones, around 74% seen once. This sample was included in a study of shared clonotypes between healthy human individuals. Study-level background: There were three CD4 naive, three CD4 memory, two CD8 naive and one CD8 memory plates per donor. Findings and limits, study-wide: Investigators expected sequencing depth to affect clonotype sharing among donors. Memory subsets had estimated richness that was generally smaller than that of naive subsets.

The sequenced material came from memory CD4+ T cells sorted from blood. This sample's subset: CD45RA-negative fraction. V is TRBV11-2 and J is TRBJ1-1; D might be TRBD1 (5 bases). The sequence came from a woman in her thirties in good health. The DNA of the CDR3 is TGTGCCAGCAGCCTCCAGGGCGACACTGAAGCTTTCTTT. Translated: CASSLQGDTEAFF.